This note documents a single T cell receptor (beta chain) sequence. Its antigen is unknown. The sample comes from a study of T cell responses to AZD1222 COVID-19 vaccine. The study, taken as a whole, reports: Most donors were white British, females outnumbered males, and clonal diversity was possibly underestimated. Regions 160-218 and 743-854 held dominance among vaccine-associated CD4 TCRs, which spanned spike. Only a handful of AZD1222 recipients were seropositive at baseline.

The method was immunoSEQ multiplex PCR; TCRdb's version includes in-frame clones alone and lacks a portion of them. Of 150,000 to 200,000 clones listed, 90% to 95% are singletons. Germline V CDR1 and CDR2: SQVTM, ANQGSEA. V was trimmed by 7 bases and J by 0 bases, leaving 14 bases between them. The CDR3 contains 14 residues. The input for sequencing was peripheral blood, taken on day 0 of AZD1222 vaccination. V gene TRBV29-1 combines with J gene TRBJ2-3; a weak D match, TRBD2 (5 bases). This TCR came from an adult in good health. Written as DNA, the CDR3 is TGCAGCGCCCGAAGCGGAGCTAGCACAGATACGCAGTATTTT. The encoded protein is CSARSGASTDTQYF.